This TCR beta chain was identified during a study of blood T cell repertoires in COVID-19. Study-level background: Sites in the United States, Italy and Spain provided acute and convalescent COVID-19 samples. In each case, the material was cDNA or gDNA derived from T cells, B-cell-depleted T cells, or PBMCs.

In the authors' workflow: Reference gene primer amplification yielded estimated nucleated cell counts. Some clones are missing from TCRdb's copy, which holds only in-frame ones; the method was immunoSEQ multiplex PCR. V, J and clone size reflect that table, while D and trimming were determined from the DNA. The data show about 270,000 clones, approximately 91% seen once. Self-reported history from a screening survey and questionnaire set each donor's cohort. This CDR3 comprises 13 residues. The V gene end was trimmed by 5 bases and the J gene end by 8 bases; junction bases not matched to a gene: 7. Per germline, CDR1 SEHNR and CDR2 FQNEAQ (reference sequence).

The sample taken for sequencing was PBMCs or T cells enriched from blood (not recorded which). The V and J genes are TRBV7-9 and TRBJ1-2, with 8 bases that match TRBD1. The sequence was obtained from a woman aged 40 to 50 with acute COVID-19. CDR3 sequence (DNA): TGTGCCAGCAGCCCGACAGGGGTGGGAGGCTACACCTTC. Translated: CASSPTGVGGYTF.